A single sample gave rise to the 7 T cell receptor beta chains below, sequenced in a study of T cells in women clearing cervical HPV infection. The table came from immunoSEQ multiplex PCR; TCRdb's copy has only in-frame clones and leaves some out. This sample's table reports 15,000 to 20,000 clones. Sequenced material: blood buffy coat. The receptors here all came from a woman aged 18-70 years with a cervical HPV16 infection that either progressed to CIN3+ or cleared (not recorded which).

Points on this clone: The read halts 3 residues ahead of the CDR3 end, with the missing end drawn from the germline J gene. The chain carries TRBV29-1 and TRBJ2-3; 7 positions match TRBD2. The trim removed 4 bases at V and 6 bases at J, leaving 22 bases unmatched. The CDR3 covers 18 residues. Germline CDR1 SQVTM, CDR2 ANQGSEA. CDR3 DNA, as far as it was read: TGCAGCGTTGGCCTTAATCGTAGAGGGCTCAGCGGGGCGGATACG. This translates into CSVGLNRRGLSGADT. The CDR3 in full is CSVGLNRRGLSGADTQYF.

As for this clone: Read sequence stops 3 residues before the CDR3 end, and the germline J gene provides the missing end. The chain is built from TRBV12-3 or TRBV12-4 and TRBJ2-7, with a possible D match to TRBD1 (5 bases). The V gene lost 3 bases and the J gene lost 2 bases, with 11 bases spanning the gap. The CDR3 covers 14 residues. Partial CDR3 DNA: TGTGCCAGCAGTTTTCAGGGTTCTCCCTACGAG. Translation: CASSFQGSPYE. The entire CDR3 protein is CASSFQGSPYEQYF.

This chain's CDR3 is CASSLATGTAATNEKLFF. The CDR3 DNA, read in part, is TGTGCCAGCAGCTTAGCTACAGGAACGGCGGCGACTAATGAAAAA. This chain links TRBV7-2 with TRBJ1-4, with a tentative D call TRBD1 (5 bases). Read coverage stops 3 residues before the CDR3 terminus; the germline J gene supplies the remainder. In germline, CDR1 is SGHTA, CDR2 FQGNSA. V lost 0 bases to trimming and J lost 2 bases, with 16 bases between them. The CDR3 sequence is 18 residues long.

The DNA read from the CDR3 is TGTGCCAGTAGTTGGGCGGGGTCGCCCTTGGCCGGGGAG. Its translation is CASSWAGSPLAGE. The whole CDR3 is CASSWAGSPLAGELFF. The chain couples TRBV19 to TRBJ2-2, with D possibly TRBD2 on 6 matching bases. The sequence runs out 3 residues before the end of the CDR3; the remainder is reconstructed from the germline J gene. Germline V gives CDR1 LNHDA, CDR2 SQIVND (reference sequence). This CDR3 has 16 residues. The V gene lost 5 bases and the J gene lost 6 bases, with 19 bases spanning the gap. Based on the CDR3 plus reference TRBV19 and TRBJ2-2, the full variable domain is DGGITQSPKYLFRKEGQNVTLSCEQNLNHDAMYWYRQDPGQGLRLIYYSQIVNDFQKGDIAEGYSVSREKKESFPLTVTSAQKNPTAFYLCASSWAGSPLAGELFFGEGSRLTVL.

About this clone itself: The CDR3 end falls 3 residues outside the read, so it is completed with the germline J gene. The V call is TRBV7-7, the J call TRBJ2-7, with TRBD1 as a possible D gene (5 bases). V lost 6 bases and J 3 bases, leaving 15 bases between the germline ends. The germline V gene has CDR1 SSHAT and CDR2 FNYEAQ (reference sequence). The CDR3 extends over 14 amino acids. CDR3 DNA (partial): TGTGCCAGCAGTCTTAAGGCAGGGAACTACGAG. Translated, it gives CASSLKAGNYE. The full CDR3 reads CASSLKAGNYEQYF.

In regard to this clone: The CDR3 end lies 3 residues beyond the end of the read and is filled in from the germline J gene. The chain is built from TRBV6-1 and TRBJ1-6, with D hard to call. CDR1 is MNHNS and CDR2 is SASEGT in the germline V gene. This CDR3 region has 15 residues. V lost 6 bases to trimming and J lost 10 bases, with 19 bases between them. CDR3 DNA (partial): TGTGCCAGCAGGGAATACAGTGGTAATGAGTCACCC. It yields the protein CASREYSGNESP. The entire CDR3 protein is CASREYSGNESPLHF.

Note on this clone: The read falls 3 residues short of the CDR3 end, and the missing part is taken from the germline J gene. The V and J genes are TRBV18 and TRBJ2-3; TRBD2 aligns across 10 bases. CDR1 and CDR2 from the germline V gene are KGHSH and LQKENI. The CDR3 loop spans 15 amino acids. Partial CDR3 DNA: TGTGCCAGCTCACCACGGACTAGCGGTGGGGAGACG. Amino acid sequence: CASSPRTSGGET. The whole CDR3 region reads CASSPRTSGGETQYF.